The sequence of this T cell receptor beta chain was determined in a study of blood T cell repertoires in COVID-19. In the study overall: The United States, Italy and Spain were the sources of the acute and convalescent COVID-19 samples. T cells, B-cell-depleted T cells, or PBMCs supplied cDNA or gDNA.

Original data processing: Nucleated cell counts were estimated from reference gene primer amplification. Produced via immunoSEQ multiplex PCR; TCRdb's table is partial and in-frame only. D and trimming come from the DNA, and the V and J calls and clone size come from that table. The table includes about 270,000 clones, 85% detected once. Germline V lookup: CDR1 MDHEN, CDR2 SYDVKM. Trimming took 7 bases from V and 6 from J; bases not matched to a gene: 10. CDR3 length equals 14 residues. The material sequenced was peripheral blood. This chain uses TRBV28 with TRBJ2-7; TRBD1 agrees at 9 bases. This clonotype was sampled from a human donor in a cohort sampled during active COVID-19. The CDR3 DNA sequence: TGTGCCAGCACCCCTTCGACAGGGGGAGGCGAGCAGTACTTC. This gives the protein CASTPSTGGGEQYF. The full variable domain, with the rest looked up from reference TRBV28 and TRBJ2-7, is DVKVTQSSRYLVKRTGEKVFLECVQDMDHENMFWYRQDPGLGLRLIYFSYDVKMKEKGDIPEGYSVSREKKERFSLILESASTNQTSMYLCASTPSTGGGEQYFGPGTRLTVT.